This entry concerns a single TCR beta chain. These data belong to a study of shared clonotypes between healthy human individuals. Here immunoSEQ multiplex PCR was the method, and the copy in TCRdb shows in-frame clones only, minus some. The table has about 460,000 clones, 75% to 80% seen once; the top ten hold about 12%. The CDR3 has 17 residues. Germline V gene data show CDR1 as KGHSH and CDR2 as LQKENI. Trimming removed 5 bases from V and 4 bases from J, with 23 bases in between. The sample was PBMCs. This chain uses TRBV18 with TRBJ1-2, with D hard to call. This clonotype was sampled from a woman aged 40 to 50 in good health. Some clones in this sample may be carry-over from other donors' samples. The CDR3 spells CASSMGGILIAAYGYTF. CDR3 in DNA: TGTGCCAGCTCAATGGGCGGAATCCTAATCGCGGCCTATGGCTACACCTTC. Together with reference TRBV18 and TRBJ1-2, the CDR3 gives the full variable domain: NAGVMQNPRHLVRRRGQEARLRCSPMKGHSHVYWYRQLPEEGLKFMVYLQKENIIDESGMPKERFSAEFPKEGPSILRIQQVVRGDSAAYFCASSMGGILIAAYGYTFGSGTRLTVV.